This T cell receptor (beta chain) appears in the sequencing data of a study of blood T cell repertoires in COVID-19. Study overall: Sites in the United States, Italy and Spain provided acute and convalescent COVID-19 samples.

Clones were sequenced by immunoSEQ multiplex PCR, and TCRdb holds only the in-frame ones, with some missing. The top ten clones hold around 4.6% of a sample with about 39,000 clones, approximately 85% of them seen once. Per germline, CDR1 SGHNT and CDR2 YYREEE (reference sequence). The CDR3 has 16 amino acids. V gave up 4 bases and J gave up 3 bases, with 19 bases separating them. The clonotype was recovered from a man in his 60s with acute or convalescent COVID-19. The sample comprised peripheral blood. This chain joins TRBV5-4 and TRBJ1-1, with D possibly being TRBD1 (6 bases). As DNA, the CDR3 is TGTGCCAGCAGCCCAACCAGGGGTACGTCGGACACTGAAGCTTTCTTT. As protein: CASSPTRGTSDTEAFF. Supplemented by reference TRBV5-4 and TRBJ1-1, the full variable domain reads ETGVTQSPTHLIKTRGQQVTLRCSSQSGHNTVSWYQQALGQGPQFIFQYYREEENGRGNFPPRFSGLQFPNYSSELNVNALELDDSALYLCASSPTRGTSDTEAFFGQGTRLTVV.